This T cell receptor beta chain was recorded in a study of blood T cell repertoires in COVID-19. In the study overall: Both acute and convalescent COVID-19 samples were obtained from the United States, Italy and Spain. Sample material is recorded as cDNA or gDNA derived from T cells, B-cell-depleted T cells, or PBMCs.

The germline V gene encodes CDR1 SGHDT and CDR2 YYEEEE. Trimming took 2 bases from V and 6 from J, leaving 10 bases between them. The length of the CDR3 is 13 residues. In the authors' methods: Reference gene primer amplification gave estimated nucleated cell counts. The assay was immunoSEQ multiplex PCR, and TCRdb's table has in-frame clones only and misses some. V and J calls plus clone size are reproduced from that table; the DNA served to infer D and trimming. The sample lists roughly 180,000 clones, approximately 90% occurring once. Sequenced sample: peripheral blood. The clonotype originates from a woman aged 25-40 years with active or convalescent COVID-19. The chain couples TRBV5-6 to TRBJ2-3; D is undetermined. CDR3 in DNA: TGTGCCAGCAGCTTTAATTCGGAGGATACGCAGTATTTT. Translated: CASSFNSEDTQYF.